What follows describes a single TCR beta chain. The source of the sample is a study of a mutant IDH1 vaccine in newly diagnosed glioma. Study background: Every participant had undergone radiotherapy, temozolomide, or both before, and most underwent both.

Trimming removed 4 bases at V and 5 bases at J, with 12 bases between. Germline CDR1 reads LGHNA; CDR2 reads YSLEER. The CDR3 length is 14 residues. Clones were sequenced by immunoSEQ multiplex PCR, and TCRdb holds only the in-frame ones, with some missing. The sample holds approximately 54,000 clones, approximately 81% seen once. Time point described: baseline, week 1 (first vaccination visit). Treatment denoted: pre-vaccination baseline after standard-of-care therapy. Sequenced here: PBMCs, sampled from a glioma patient treated with radiotherapy, temozolomide or both. The receptor comes from a man aged 18 to 30 with glioma. This sequence joins TRBV4-3 and TRBJ1-5; D not certain. CDR3 in DNA: TGCGCCAGCAGCCGAGTATACGGGGATCAGCCCCAGCATTTT. Its protein is CASSRVYGDQPQHF.